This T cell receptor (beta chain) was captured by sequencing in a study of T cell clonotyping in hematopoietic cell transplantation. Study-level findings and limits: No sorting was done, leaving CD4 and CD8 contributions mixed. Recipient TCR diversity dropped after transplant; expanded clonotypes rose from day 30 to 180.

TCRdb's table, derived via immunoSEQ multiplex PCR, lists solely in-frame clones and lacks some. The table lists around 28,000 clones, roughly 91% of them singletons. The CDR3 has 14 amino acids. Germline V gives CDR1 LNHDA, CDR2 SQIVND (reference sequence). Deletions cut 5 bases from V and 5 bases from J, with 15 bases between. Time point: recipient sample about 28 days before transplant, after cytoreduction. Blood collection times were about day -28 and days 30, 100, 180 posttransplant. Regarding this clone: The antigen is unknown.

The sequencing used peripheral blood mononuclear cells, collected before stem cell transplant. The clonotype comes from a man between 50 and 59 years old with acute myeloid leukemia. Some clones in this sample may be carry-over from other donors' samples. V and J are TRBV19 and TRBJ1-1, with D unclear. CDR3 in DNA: TGTGCCAGTAGTCGGGGAAGGGAAGGGACTGAAGCTTTCTTT. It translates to CASSRGREGTEAFF. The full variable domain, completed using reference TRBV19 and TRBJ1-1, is DGGITQSPKYLFRKEGQNVTLSCEQNLNHDAMYWYRQDPGQGLRLIYYSQIVNDFQKGDIAEGYSVSREKKESFPLTVTSAQKNPTAFYLCASSRGREGTEAFFGQGTRLTVV.